This T cell receptor beta chain was observed in a study of OX40 agonist ivuxolimab in advanced cancers. Findings and limits, study-wide: No determination was made of the antigen specificity of the expanded peripheral T cells. Within 6 weeks, CD4+ and CD8+ blood T cells expanded clonally at 0.1 to 3.0 mg/kg. Partial responders treated at 0.1-3.0 mg/kg exhibited clonal expansion among the lowest measured. Expanded clones were, on average, more numerous in CD8+ T cells than in CD4+.

The method was immunoSEQ multiplex PCR; TCRdb's version includes in-frame clones alone and lacks a portion of them. The table lists about 69,000 clones, around 87% of them singletons. Points on this clone: What it binds is not known.

The CDR3 covers 14 residues. CDR1 and CDR2 from the germline V gene are SNHLY and FYNNEI. Trimming removed 5 bases from V and 7 bases from J; junction bases left unmatched: 3. Sequenced here: CD4+ or CD8+ T cells sorted from blood, sampled in a trial of the OX40 agonist ivuxolimab. V usage is TRBV2 and J usage is TRBJ1-6, with TRBD1 identical over 9 bases. This TCR was sampled from an adult with an advanced solid tumor such as melanoma, head and neck, liver or kidney cancer. The CDR3 coding sequence is TGTGCCAGCAGTTGGACAGGGGCAAATTCACCCCTCCACTTT. Translation gives CASSWTGANSPLHF. Together with reference TRBV2 and TRBJ1-6, the CDR3 gives the full variable domain: EPEVTQTPSHQVTQMGQEVILRCVPISNHLYFYWYRQILGQKVEFLVSFYNNEISEKSEIFDDQFSVERPDGSNFTLKIRSTKLEDSAMYFCASSWTGANSPLHFGNGTRLTVT.